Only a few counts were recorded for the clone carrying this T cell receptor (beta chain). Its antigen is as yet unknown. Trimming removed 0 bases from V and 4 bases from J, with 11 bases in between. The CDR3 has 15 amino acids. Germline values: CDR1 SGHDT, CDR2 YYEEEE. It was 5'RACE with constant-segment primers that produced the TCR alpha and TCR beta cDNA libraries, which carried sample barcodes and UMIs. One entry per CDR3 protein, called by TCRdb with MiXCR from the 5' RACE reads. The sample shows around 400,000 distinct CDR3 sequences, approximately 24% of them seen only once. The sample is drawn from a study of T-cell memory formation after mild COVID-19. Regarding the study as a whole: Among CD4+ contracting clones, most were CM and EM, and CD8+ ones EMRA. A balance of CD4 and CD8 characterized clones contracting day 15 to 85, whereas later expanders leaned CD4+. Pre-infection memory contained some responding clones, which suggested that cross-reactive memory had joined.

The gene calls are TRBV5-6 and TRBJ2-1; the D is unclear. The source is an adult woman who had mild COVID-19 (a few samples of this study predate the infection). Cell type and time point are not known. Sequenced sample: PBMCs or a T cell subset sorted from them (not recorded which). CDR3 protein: CASSLARRQYNEQFF. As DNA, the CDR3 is TGTGCCAGCAGCTTGGCCAGGCGGCAGTACAATGAGCAGTTCTTC. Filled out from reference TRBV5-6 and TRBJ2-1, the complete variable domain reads DAGVTQSPTHLIKTRGQQVTLRCSPKSGHDTVSWYQQALGQGPQFIFQYYEEEERQRGNFPDRFSGHQFPNYSSELNVNALLLGDSALYLCASSLARRQYNEQFFGPGTRLTVL.